The rows below give T cell receptor beta chains drawn from one sample of a study of T cell repertoires in cytomegalovirus infection. Via MiXCR, TCRdb re-called the reads, giving one row per CDR3 protein. Of hundreds of thousands of distinct CDR3 sequences detected, approximately 40% appear once; the ten largest clones hold under 3%. The sequencing input was PBMCs. Every receptor here comes from a human donor in good health (CMV status not recorded). Some clones in this sample may be carry-over from other donors' samples. Each CDR3 is given with its conserved first and last residue.

TRBV28,TRBJ2-1,CASSPLGAGVNNEQFF
TRBV24-1,TRBJ2-1,CATSDASGRYNEQFF
TRBV12-3/TRBV12-4,TRBJ2-3,CASSLAGTGSEYF
TRBV19,TRBJ2-1,CASHAAPSGSGGEQFF
TRBV14,TRBJ1-2,CASSPGHRIGYTF
TRBV28,TRBJ1-5,CASNRGNNQPQHF
TRBV2,TRBJ1-2,CASNLGRTYGYTF
TRBV19,TRBJ1-5,CASSNYRGNQPQHF
TRBV6-5,TRBJ1-6,CASSSARQGPPLHF
TRBV20-1,TRBJ1-5,CSARATGGVNQPQHF
TRBV11-3,TRBJ2-3,CASSLGSGQENVQDTQYF
TRBV20-1,TRBJ2-3,CSARDRFLSRRTDTQYF
TRBV28,TRBJ2-7,CATCSPYEQYF
TRBV7-7,TRBJ2-5,CASSLARTGGLAVETQYF
TRBV19,TRBJ1-1,CASSDQGVGTEAFF
TRBV28,TRBJ1-1,CASRSTGMNTEAFF
TRBV29-1,TRBJ2-7,CSIEGGVAYEQYF
TRBV7-9,TRBJ2-1,CASSGRRGLSGGEQFF
TRBV10-3,TRBJ2-2,CAIRTGTANTGELFF
TRBV6-1,TRBJ2-7,CASCNGRGYEQYF
TRBV6-6,TRBJ2-1,CASSRTEWDGRVYNEQFF
TRBV7-6,TRBJ1-1,CASSFKGAEAFF
TRBV7-9,TRBJ2-4,CASSLGTLRDIQYF
TRBV6-2/TRBV6-3,TRBJ1-5,CASSYSDRRTNQPQNF
TRBV10-3,TRBJ1-2,CAISEPASRGQVNYGYTF
TRBV6-1,TRBJ2-2,CASSEWGLAVLTGELFF
TRBV12-3/TRBV12-4,TRBJ2-7,CASSLSPWRSKEQYF
TRBV7-9,TRBJ2-3,CASSLVPQSDTQYF
TRBV15,TRBJ2-7,CATSRGSGSRYEQYF
TRBV7-9,TRBJ1-2,CASSPLDRSYGYTF
TRBV5-1,TRBJ2-1,CASSPHPLAGGNEQFF
TRBV12-3/TRBV12-4,TRBJ1-4,CASSITGGTGEKLFF
TRBV7-2,TRBJ2-7,CASTLMDNEHYF
TRBV19,TRBJ1-2,CASSRGPGTGLDGYTF
TRBV4-2,TRBJ2-3,CASSQDPGQGTDTQYF
TRBV28,TRBJ1-6,CASHYSPLHF
TRBV5-4,TRBJ2-1,CASPTKEGGEWVVEQFF
TRBV27,TRBJ2-3,CASSTIDTQYF
TRBV6-5,TRBJ1-1,CASSYPPKAFF
TRBV12-3/TRBV12-4,TRBJ1-2,CASSLQGVNYGYTF
TRBV7-2,TRBJ1-1,CASRFSTGTEAFF
TRBV6-1,TRBJ1-5,CASRMVSNQPQHF
TRBV5-6,TRBJ2-3,CASQWALEMDTQYF
TRBV7-8,TRBJ1-6,CASSPRAGTTNSPLHF
TRBV27,TRBJ2-3,CASSPSQGPTDTQYF
TRBV11-2,TRBJ2-1,CASSLEPSGSNNEQFF
TRBV25-1,TRBJ1-4,CASRRSGGLTTKETLFF
TRBV11-2,TRBJ2-2,CASSPTLAGRNTGELFF
TRBV6-2/TRBV6-3,TRBJ1-5,CSSLSDSNQPQHF
TRBV29-1,TRBJ2-1,CSVEGPAGDNEQFF
TRBV7-2,TRBJ2-7,CASSLARQGPYEQYF